This T cell receptor beta chain was captured in a study of tumor and adjacent non-tumor tissue in lung cancer (dated 2018 in TCRdb). Regarding the complete study: By cancer type, the cohort comprised eleven to twelve adenocarcinoma patients, a couple of squamous cell carcinoma patients and 1 small cell lung cancer patient. The study compared bulk TCRbeta repertoires between lung tumor tissue and matched distant non-tumor lung tissue from fewer than 18 lung cancer patients. TCRbeta CDR3 sequencing was performed on about 30 paired specimens, with one tumor sample and one normal lung sample collected per patient. Sequencing produced about 130 million productive TCRbeta reads in total, an average of approximately 4 million reads per sample. Ages among the approximately 15 patients ranged from about 31 to 80 years, there were some 10 men and 5 women, and disease was at TNM stage I to III.

To note about this clonotype: Its antigen remains unidentified. At one of its ends the junction is not consistent with the germline gene, which may arise from a read error.

Bulk unsorted tissue served as the source for RNA extraction, and RNA quality was assessed using a NanoDrop ND-1000 and an Agilent 2100. Normal lung samples were distant non-tumor tissue taken more than 3 cm from the tumor edge. Newly diagnosed lung cancer patients without prior chemotherapy who had been admitted for thoracic surgery in China between August and November 2014 were enrolled as donors. Anyone who had undergone radiotherapy or chemotherapy before, or who had another cancer at the same time, was left out of the study. Surgical tissue pieces of 1-2 cm3 were preserved in RNAlater solution and were kept at -80 degrees C until use. Study-wide findings and limitations: Neither the sequencing platform nor unique molecular identifiers are named or mentioned anywhere in the methods. Tumor tissue showed significantly higher TCR diversity (inverse Simpson) than normal lung tissue, at roughly 390 vs 170 (P = 0.0075, Mann-Whitney U test). Only around 16 patients were in the cohort, and the authors stated that larger samples and more detailed clinical data are needed. The top 100 clones made up a significantly larger cumulative share of the repertoire in normal lung than in tumor tissue. Peripheral blood was not sequenced, so blood TCRbeta repertoires in these lung cancer patients were not examined. Significantly higher TCR diversity was found in younger patients, and higher tumor TCR diversity was associated with shorter overall and disease-free survival.

Library construction relied on multiplex PCR. TCRdb shows the sequencer as Illumina HiSeq 2500. TCRbeta libraries were constructed through three rounds of nested PCR with primers (Table S4) according to protocols adapted from ARM-PCR. PCR products of 200-500 bp were gel-excised and purified with the QIAquick gel extraction kit before sequencing. As for the original processing: Trimmomatic was used to clean the reads, FLASH was used to merge the reads into complete CDR3 sequences, and MiTCR was used to assign the reads to V(D)J germline segments. Clonal diversity was computed as the inverse Simpson's index with VDJtools. In-frame sequences without a premature stop codon were defined as productive reads. Through fastp at Q25 and MiXCR, TCRdb rebuilt clones from the public reads, retaining in-frame beta chains. Each entry merges the rows of one CDR3 protein and shows their most common DNA and genes. These V and J calls are TCRdb output, not the study's own analysis. The table for this sample lists 90,000 to 120,000 distinct CDR3 sequences; over 55% of them were counted only once. Jointly, the top ten make up around a fifth of the sample.

From the cysteine up to the phenylalanine, the CDR3 has a length of 15 residues. Only the CDR3 region is kept as DNA, spanning 45 bases read in frame from base 1. CDR1 and CDR2 are read off the germline V gene (reference sequence) as SGHNT and YYREEE. The sample taken for sequencing was distant non-tumor lung tissue. The sequence is built from TRBV5-4 and TRBJ2-3, with the D gene call left open. The sequence came from a man younger than 40 with non-small cell lung cancer. The DNA sequence is as follows: TGTGCCAGCATCTTGGCATCAGGTGAAGCAGATACGCAGTATTTC. Protein translation: CASILASGEADTQYF.